This T cell receptor beta chain was sequenced in a study of T cell responses to AZD1222 COVID-19 vaccine. Remarks on this clone: The antigen is undetermined.

Regarding the study as a whole: Donors were largely white British and mainly female; clonal diversity was possibly underestimated.

Trimming left V 5 bases short and J 2 bases short, with 11 bases between. The CDR3 length is 14 residues. CDR1 is SGHRS and CDR2 is YFSETQ in the germline V gene. The table came from immunoSEQ multiplex PCR; TCRdb's copy has only in-frame clones and leaves some out. The profile shows about 86,000 clones, more than 70% of them singletons. This receptor was taken from an adult who received the AZD1222 COVID-19 vaccine. This sample comprised peripheral blood, obtained 28 days after the second AZD1222 dose. The V and J genes are TRBV5-1 and TRBJ1-3; D perhaps matches TRBD1 (6 bases). The CDR3 nucleotides read TGCGCCAGCAGGACGGGGGCCACTGGAAACACCATATATTTT. This gives the protein CASRTGATGNTIYF.